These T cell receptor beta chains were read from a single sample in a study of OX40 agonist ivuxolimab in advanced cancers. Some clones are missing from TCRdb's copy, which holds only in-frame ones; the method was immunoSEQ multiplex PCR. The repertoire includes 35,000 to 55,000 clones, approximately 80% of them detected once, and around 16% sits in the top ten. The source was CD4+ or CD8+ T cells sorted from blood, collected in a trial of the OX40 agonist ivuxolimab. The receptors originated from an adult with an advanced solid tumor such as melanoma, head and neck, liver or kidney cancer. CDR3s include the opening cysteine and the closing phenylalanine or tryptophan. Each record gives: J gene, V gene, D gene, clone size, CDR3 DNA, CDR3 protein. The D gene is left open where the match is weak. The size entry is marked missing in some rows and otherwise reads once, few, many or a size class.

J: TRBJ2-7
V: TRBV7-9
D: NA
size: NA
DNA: TGTGCCAGCAGCTATTCAGCGATCTACGAGCAGTACTTC
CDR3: CASSYSAIYEQYF

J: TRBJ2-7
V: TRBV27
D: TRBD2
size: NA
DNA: TGTGCCAGCAGTCTGTCGGGAGGGCAGCTTTCCTACGAGCAGTACTTC
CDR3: CASSLSGGQLSYEQYF

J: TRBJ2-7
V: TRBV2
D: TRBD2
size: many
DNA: TGTGCCAGCATGGAACTAGCGGGAGGGTGGGGGCAGTACTTC
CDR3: CASMELAGGWGQYF

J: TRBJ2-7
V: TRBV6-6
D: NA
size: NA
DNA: TGTGCCAGCAAGATTCCCCCCTACGAGCAGTACTTC
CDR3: CASKIPPYEQYF

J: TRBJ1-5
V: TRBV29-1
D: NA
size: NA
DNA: TGCAGCGTTGACTCTGTGATCCCGGGACAGCCCCAGCATTTT
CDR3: CSVDSVIPGQPQHF

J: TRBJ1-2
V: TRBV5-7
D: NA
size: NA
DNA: TGTGCCAGCAGCTTCCAAGGGGGTGGCTACACCTTC
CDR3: CASSFQGGGYTF

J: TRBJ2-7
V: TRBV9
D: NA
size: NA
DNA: TGTGCCAGCAGCGTAGCCGGAGCCCCCATCTACGAGCAGTACTTC
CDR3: CASSVAGAPIYEQYF

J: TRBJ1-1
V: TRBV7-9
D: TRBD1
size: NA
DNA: TGTGCCAGCAGCTGGGGGACAGGGCCCACTGAAGCTTTCTTT
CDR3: CASSWGTGPTEAFF

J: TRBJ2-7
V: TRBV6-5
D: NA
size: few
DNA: TGTGCCAGCAGTTACTCTGGCAGATTCTACGAGCAGTACTTC
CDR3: CASSYSGRFYEQYF

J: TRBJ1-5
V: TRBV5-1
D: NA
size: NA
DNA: TGCGCCAGCAGCTTGGCGCCAGGCAATCAGCCCCAGCATTTT
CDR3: CASSLAPGNQPQHF

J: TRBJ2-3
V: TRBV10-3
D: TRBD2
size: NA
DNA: TGTGCCACCTTTAGCGGGAACACAGATACGCAGTATTTT
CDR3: CATFSGNTDTQYF

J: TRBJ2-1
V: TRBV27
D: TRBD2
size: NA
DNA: TGTGCCAGCAGTTCTACCCAAGCGGGAGAGTCCTACAATGAGCAGTTCTTC
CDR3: CASSSTQAGESYNEQFF

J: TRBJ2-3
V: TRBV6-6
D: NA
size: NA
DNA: TGTGCCAGCACCGGAGGGGATACGCAGTATTTT
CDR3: CASTGGDTQYF

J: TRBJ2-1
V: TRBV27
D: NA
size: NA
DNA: TGTGCCAGCAGTTTATCACGGAGCTCCTACAATGAGCAGTTCTTC
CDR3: CASSLSRSSYNEQFF

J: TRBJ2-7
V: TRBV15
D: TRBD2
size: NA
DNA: TGTGCCACCAGCAGAGATGGACTAGCGGGGGTTCGGTACTTC
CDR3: CATSRDGLAGVRYF

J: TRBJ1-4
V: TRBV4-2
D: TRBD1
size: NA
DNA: TGTGCCAGCAGCCAACCCAAGGACAGGGCGATTAATGAAAAACTGTTTTTT
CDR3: CASSQPKDRAINEKLFF

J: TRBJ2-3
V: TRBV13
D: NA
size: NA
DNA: TGTGCCAGCAGCTCCCGGGACAGTGGAGGGACAGATACGCAGTATTTT
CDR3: CASSSRDSGGTDTQYF

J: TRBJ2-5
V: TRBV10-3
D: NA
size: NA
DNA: TGTGCCATCAGTGACCCAGGGGCCGCAGAGACCCAGTACTTC
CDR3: CAISDPGAAETQYF